The next 3 T cell receptor beta chains were all read from a single sample in a study of a mutant IDH1 vaccine in newly diagnosed glioma. Generated by immunoSEQ multiplex PCR, the TCRdb table keeps only in-frame clones and is missing some. This sample yields tens of thousands of clones, of which less than 90% are seen a single time; over 9.5% belongs to the top ten. Indicated time point: week 35, safety follow-up. Every vaccination contained 300 ug of the mutant IDH1 20-mer peptide and was paired with topical imiquimod. These receptors lack a known antigen. Material: PBMCs, obtained from a glioma patient whose treatment included an IDH1 peptide vaccine. The source of these receptors is a man between 18 and 35 years old with glioma.

The chain joins TRBV4-1 to TRBJ1-2; no reliable D call. CDR1 MGHRA and CDR2 YSYEKL come from the germline V gene. CDR3 length: 17 amino acids. With 1 base removed from V and 0 bases from J, the gap between germline ends came to 15 bases. This chain's CDR3 is CASSQVMRQDTNYGYTF. CDR3 coding DNA: TGCGCCAGCAGCCAAGTTATGAGACAAGACACTAACTATGGCTACACCTTC.

The chain is built from TRBV5-4 and TRBJ2-3; the match to TRBD2 covers 9 bases. CDR1 is SGHNT, CDR2 YYREEE, per germline (reference sequence). The CDR3 length is 14 residues. V shed 1 base and J 4 bases; nucleotides not matched to a gene: 1. In nucleotides, the CDR3 is TGTGCCAGCAGCTTGAGACTAGCGGCAGATACGCAGTATTTT. Protein product: CASSLRLAADTQYF. The full variable domain, with the rest looked up from reference TRBV5-4 and TRBJ2-3, is ETGVTQSPTHLIKTRGQQVTLRCSSQSGHNTVSWYQQALGQGPQFIFQYYREEENGRGNFPPRFSGLQFPNYSSELNVNALELDDSALYLCASSLRLAADTQYFGPGTRLTVL.

CDR3 nucleotides: TGTGCCAGCAGCTTAGAACTCCTGACTGGTGATGAGCAGTTCTTC. The encoded protein is CASSLELLTGDEQFF. V and J are TRBV7-6 and TRBJ2-1; no clear D gene. The CDR3 sequence is 15 residues long. The germline V and J ends were trimmed by 1 base and 8 bases, with 15 bases remaining between them. CDR1 is SGHVS and CDR2 is FNYEAQ in the germline V gene.